This T cell receptor (beta chain) was documented in a study of blood T cells in healthy people across ages. This CDR3 has 15 residues. Germline CDR1 and CDR2: PRHDT and FYEKMQ (reference sequence). V gave up 5 bases and J gave up 1 base, with 12 bases separating them. Using a J-beta primer mix together with a sample-barcoded 5' primer, a second PCR was run for roughly 6 to 12 cycles. TCRdb reprocessed the 5' RACE reads with MiXCR, giving one entry per CDR3 protein. There are 1,500,000 or so distinct CDR3 sequences in the sample; roughly two fifths occur only once, and about 3.8% lies in the top ten. This chain uses TRBV13 with TRBJ2-1, with no clear D. Sample: blood. The receptor comes from a woman aged 18-30 years in good health. The CDR3 loop reads CASSPQPASYNEQFF. The CDR3 DNA is TGTGCCAGCAGCCCCCAACCAGCGTCCTACAATGAGCAGTTCTTC.